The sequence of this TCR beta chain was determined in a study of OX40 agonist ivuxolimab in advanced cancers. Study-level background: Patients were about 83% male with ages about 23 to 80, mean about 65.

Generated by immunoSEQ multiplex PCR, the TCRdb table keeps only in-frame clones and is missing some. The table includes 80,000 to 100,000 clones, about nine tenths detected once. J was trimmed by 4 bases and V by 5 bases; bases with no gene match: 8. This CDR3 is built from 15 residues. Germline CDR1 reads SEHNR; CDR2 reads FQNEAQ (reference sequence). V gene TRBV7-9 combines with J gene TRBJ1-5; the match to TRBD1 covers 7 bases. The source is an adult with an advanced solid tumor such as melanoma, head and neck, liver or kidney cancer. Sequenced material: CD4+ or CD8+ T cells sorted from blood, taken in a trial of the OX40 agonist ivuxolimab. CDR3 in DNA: TGTGCCAGCAGCAAAGGGGACAGTTTGAATCAGCCCCAGCATTTT. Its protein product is CASSKGDSLNQPQHF.